A selection of T cell receptor beta chains follows, all from one sample in a study of blood T cell repertoires in COVID-19. Some clones are missing from TCRdb's copy, which holds only in-frame ones; the method was immunoSEQ multiplex PCR. The table has 55,000 to 75,000 clones, 87% seen once. The material sequenced was peripheral blood. These receptors were taken from a middle-aged man with active COVID-19. Each CDR3 is given with its conserved first and last residue. D genes are given only for firm matches. Expanded clones get a size class; other rows say once, few or many, or leave the size out.

v_gene,j_gene,d_gene,abundance,CDR3aa,CDR3nt
TRBV2,TRBJ1-4,-,-,CASSGGSLEKLFF,TGTGCCAGCAGTGGGGGCAGCCTTGAAAAACTGTTTTTT
TRBV7-2,TRBJ2-5,TRBD2,-,CASSLALTSEETQYF,TGTGCCAGCAGCTTAGCGCTTACTAGCGAAGAGACCCAGTACTTC
TRBV2,TRBJ2-5,-,-,CASSERGWETQYF,TGTGCCAGCAGTGAAAGGGGATGGGAGACCCAGTACTTC
TRBV18,TRBJ1-1,TRBD1,-,CASSPELGQGRVLSSTEAFF,TGTGCCAGCTCACCAGAACTCGGACAGGGTAGGGTTTTATCGAGCACTGAAGCTTTCTTT
TRBV3-1/TRBV3-2,TRBJ1-2,-,-,CASSQRTHEGYTF,TGTGCCAGCAGCCAACGGACACATGAGGGCTACACCTTC
TRBV7-9,TRBJ2-7,TRBD1,-,CASSLGGGSYEQYF,TGTGCCAGCAGCTTAGGAGGGGGCTCATACGAGCAGTACTTC
TRBV18,TRBJ1-1,-,-,CASSPRLEGNTEAFF,TGTGCCAGCTCACCACGACTCGAGGGGAACACTGAAGCTTTCTTT
TRBV4-2,TRBJ1-4,TRBD1,-,CASSQAGTGEKLFF,TGTGCCAGCAGCCAAGCCGGGACAGGGGAAAAACTGTTTTTT
TRBV11-2,TRBJ2-2,TRBD2,-,CASSFGASGPNTGELFF,TGTGCCAGCAGCTTTGGCGCTAGCGGGCCGAACACCGGGGAGCTGTTTTTT
TRBV4-3,TRBJ2-7,-,-,CASSQDRGSYEQYF,TGCGCCAGCAGCCAAGATAGGGGGTCCTACGAGCAGTACTTC
TRBV28,TRBJ2-4,-,-,CASSPGVTSVAIQYF,TGTGCCAGCAGTCCGGGGGTGACCTCAGTTGCCATTCAGTACTTC
TRBV20-1,TRBJ2-5,-,-,CSAVRETQYF,TGCAGTGCAGTCAGGGAGACCCAGTACTTC
TRBV4-1,TRBJ1-5,-,-,CASSQEGFNQPQHF,TGCGCCAGCAGCCAAGAGGGCTTCAATCAGCCCCAGCATTTT
TRBV7-6,TRBJ2-3,TRBD1,-,CASSPWTGGTDTQYF,TGTGCCAGCAGCCCATGGACAGGGGGGACAGATACGCAGTATTTT
TRBV4-2,TRBJ2-5,-,-,CASSLRIQETQYF,TGTGCCAGCAGCCTCAGAATCCAAGAGACCCAGTACTTC
TRBV4-1,TRBJ1-1,TRBD1,-,CASSQAHGQGREAFF,TGCGCCAGCAGCCAAGCTCACGGACAGGGGCGAGAAGCTTTCTTT
TRBV19,TRBJ1-6,TRBD1,-,CASTVDRSGNSPLHF,TGTGCCAGTACCGTGGACAGGAGTGGAAATTCACCCCTCCACTTT
TRBV27,TRBJ1-1,-,once,CASSRTVNTEAFF,TGTGCCAGCAGCCGCACAGTGAACACTGAAGCTTTCTTT
TRBV29-1,TRBJ1-5,-,-,CSVVFGPDQPQHF,TGCAGCGTTGTATTTGGGCCGGATCAGCCCCAGCATTTT
TRBV6-2/TRBV6-3,TRBJ1-2,-,-,CASSYSAGAYGYTF,TGTGCCAGCAGTTACTCGGCAGGGGCCTATGGCTACACCTTC
TRBV28,TRBJ1-6,-,-,CASSLQGGHSPLHF,TGTGCCAGCAGTTTACAAGGGGGACACTCACCCCTCCACTTT
TRBV7-8,TRBJ1-3,-,-,CASSFLSGNTIYF,TGTGCCAGCAGCTTTCTCTCTGGAAACACCATATATTTT
TRBV6-6,TRBJ1-5,-,-,CASSRRERNQPQHF,TGTGCCAGCAGTCGACGGGAACGCAATCAGCCCCAGCATTTT
TRBV13,TRBJ2-1,TRBD1,-,CASTVTGTGDYNEQFF,TGTGCCAGCACCGTTACCGGGACAGGGGACTACAATGAGCAGTTCTTC
TRBV3-1/TRBV3-2,TRBJ2-1,TRBD2,-,CASSPEGGRPNEQFF,TGTGCCAGCAGCCCCGAGGGAGGGAGGCCCAATGAGCAGTTCTTC